This is a list of T cell receptor beta chains from one sample in a study of control samples from healthy donors and cancer patients. Method: immunoSEQ multiplex PCR; TCRdb's copy keeps in-frame clones and lacks some. The sample records some 150,000 clones, nearly 96% being singletons. Sequences were obtained from blood. These receptor sequences come from a woman in her thirties in good health. Both conserved end residues are trimmed from each CDR3.

V gene: TRBV18
J gene: TRBJ2-2
CDR3 protein: ASSDTNRGRTGELF

V gene: TRBV29-1
J gene: TRBJ1-1
CDR3 protein: SVAVRTEAF

V gene: TRBV6-4
J gene: TRBJ2-7
CDR3 protein: ASSQRSGASHEQY

V gene: TRBV19
J gene: TRBJ1-2
CDR3 protein: ASRAGDALANYGYT

V gene: TRBV27
J gene: TRBJ2-2
CDR3 protein: ASSFYTGELF

V gene: TRBV18
J gene: TRBJ1-1
CDR3 protein: ASSPVTEAF

V gene: TRBV10-2
J gene: TRBJ1-1
CDR3 protein: ASSDRGRVNTEAF

V gene: TRBV10-3
J gene: TRBJ2-3
CDR3 protein: AITAGNTDTQY

V gene: TRBV3-1/TRBV3-2
J gene: TRBJ1-3
CDR3 protein: ASSQGQGSGNTIY

V gene: TRBV5-1
J gene: TRBJ1-2
CDR3 protein: ASSLEQPSPYGYT

V gene: TRBV28
J gene: TRBJ2-7
CDR3 protein: ASSSPGTSPEQY

V gene: TRBV27
J gene: TRBJ1-2
CDR3 protein: ASSLGRTNYGYT

V gene: TRBV13
J gene: TRBJ1-1
CDR3 protein: ASSLGQLNTEAF

V gene: TRBV7-2
J gene: TRBJ2-2
CDR3 protein: ASTVAGGPTGELF

V gene: TRBV6-5
J gene: TRBJ1-6
CDR3 protein: ASSPTGHNSPLH

V gene: TRBV24-1
J gene: TRBJ2-5
CDR3 protein: ATSDQPRTDRSQETQY

V gene: TRBV5-6
J gene: TRBJ2-5
CDR3 protein: ASSSLDGGSLETQY

V gene: TRBV30
J gene: TRBJ2-1
CDR3 protein: AWRPLAADYNEQF

V gene: TRBV7-3
J gene: TRBJ1-1
CDR3 protein: ASSPGQNTEAF

V gene: TRBV5-4
J gene: TRBJ2-2
CDR3 protein: ASSPPFGQGATGELF

V gene: TRBV7-6
J gene: TRBJ1-3
CDR3 protein: ASSLSLTESSGNTIY

V gene: TRBV10-1
J gene: TRBJ1-5
CDR3 protein: ASSEGRDQPQH

V gene: TRBV19
J gene: TRBJ1-2
CDR3 protein: ASSIATGDYGYT